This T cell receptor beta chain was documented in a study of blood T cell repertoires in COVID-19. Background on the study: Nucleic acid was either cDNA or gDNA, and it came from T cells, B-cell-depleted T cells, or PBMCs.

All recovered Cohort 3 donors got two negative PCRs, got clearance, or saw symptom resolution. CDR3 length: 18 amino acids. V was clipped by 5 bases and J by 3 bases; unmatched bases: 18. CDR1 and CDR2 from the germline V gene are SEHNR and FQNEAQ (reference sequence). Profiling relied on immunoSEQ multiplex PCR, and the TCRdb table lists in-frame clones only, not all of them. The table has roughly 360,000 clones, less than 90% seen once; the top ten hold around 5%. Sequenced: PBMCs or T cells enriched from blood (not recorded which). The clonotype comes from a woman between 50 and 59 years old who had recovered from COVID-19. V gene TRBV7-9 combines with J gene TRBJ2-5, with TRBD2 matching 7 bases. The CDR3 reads CASSPTSGRGGPEETQYF. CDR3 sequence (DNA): TGTGCCAGCAGCCCGACCTCGGGGCGCGGGGGTCCGGAAGAGACCCAGTACTTC. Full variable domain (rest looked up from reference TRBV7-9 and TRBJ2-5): DTGVSQNPRHKITKRGQNVTFRCDPISEHNRLYWYRQTLGQGPEFLTYFQNEAQLEKSRLLSDRFSAERPKGSFSTLEIQRTEQGDSAMYLCASSPTSGRGGPEETQYFGPGTRLLVL.